This T cell receptor (beta chain) is drawn from a study of OX40 agonist ivuxolimab in advanced cancers. Across the study: Having had anti-PD-1, anti-PD-L1 or anti-CTLA-4 therapy before was allowed, and roughly 40% had some.

The CDR3 has 14 amino acids. The trim removed 4 bases at V and 6 bases at J, leaving 3 bases unmatched. Germline V lookup: CDR1 LGHNA, CDR2 YSLEER. On this clone itself: The antigen is unknown.

Study outcomes and limitations: Not determined was the antigen specificity of the expanded peripheral T cells.

Data came from immunoSEQ multiplex PCR; TCRdb stores just in-frame clones and leaves some out. The table lists approximately 82,000 clones, approximately 87% of them singletons, with roughly 0.8% in the top ten. Specimen: CD4+ or CD8+ T cells sorted from blood, collected in a trial of the OX40 agonist ivuxolimab. The sequence derives from an adult with an advanced solid tumor such as melanoma, head and neck, liver or kidney cancer. The rearrangement joins TRBV4-3 to TRBJ2-2; 9 nucleotides align to TRBD1. CDR3: CASSRQGEAGELFF. CDR3 nucleotide sequence: TGCGCCAGCAGCCGACAGGGGGAGGCCGGGGAGCTGTTTTTT.